Given below is one T cell receptor (beta chain) in context. The sample is drawn from a study of T cell responses to AZD1222 COVID-19 vaccine. V was pared by 4 bases and J by 2 bases, with 3 bases of the junction left unmatched. The CDR3 loop spans 15 amino acids. CDR1 is SGHVS and CDR2 is FNYEAQ in the germline V gene. Some clones are missing from TCRdb's copy, which holds only in-frame ones; the method was immunoSEQ multiplex PCR. The table lists 40,000 to 60,000 clones, approximately 83% of them singletons, with 6.5% to 8.5% in the top ten. This clonotype was obtained from an adult who received the AZD1222 COVID-19 vaccine. The chain links TRBV7-6 to TRBJ2-7; TRBD2 matches at 12 bases. The sequencing here drew on peripheral blood, taken 28 days after the second AZD1222 dose. The CDR3 loop reads CASSSGLAGAYEQYF. The CDR3 nucleotides read TGTGCCAGCAGCTCGGGACTAGCGGGCGCCTACGAGCAGTACTTC.